The next 5 T cell receptor beta chains were all read from a single sample in a study of cytomegalovirus exposure and HLA in healthy donors. Both 60 Vbeta primers and 13 Jbeta primers went into the PCR. The repertoire was sequenced with immunoSEQ multiplex PCR; TCRdb's copy has only in-frame clones and lacks some. This sample has about 76,000 clones, with around 66% found just once. Sequencing input: PBMCs. Receptor source: a man between 60 and 75 years old in good health and CMV-seropositive.

The genes are TRBV7-9 and TRBJ1-2; weak D call: TRBD1 (6 bases). The V and J ends lost 5 bases and 5 bases respectively, with 12 bases between them. Germline V gives CDR1 SEHNR, CDR2 FQNEAQ (reference sequence). The CDR3 loop spans 13 amino acids. The CDR3 here is CASSAGQYYGYTF. CDR3 nucleotides: TGTGCCAGCAGCGCAGGACAGTATTATGGCTACACCTTC.

Note on this clone: Relative to the germline gene, one junction end is altered; a read error may explain this. The gene calls are TRBV7-9 and TRBJ2-7; perhaps TRBD2 as D (5 bases). Germline V gives CDR1 SEHNR, CDR2 FQNEAQ (reference sequence). This CDR3 is 11 amino acids long. The CDR3 here is CSSSRERLQYF. The CDR3 coding sequence is TGTTCCAGCAGCCGGGAACGTTTACAGTACTTC.

The chain is built from TRBV18 and TRBJ2-3; D may be TRBD1 (6 bases). CDR3 length: 14 residues. Trimming stripped 3 bases from V and 2 bases from J, with 9 bases between. CDR1 is KGHSH, CDR2 LQKENI, per germline. CDR3 sequence reads: CASSPTGITDTQYF. CDR3 nucleotide sequence: TGTGCCAGCTCACCGACAGGAATCACAGATACGCAGTATTTT.

On this clone: At one end the junction does not follow the germline gene, possibly because of a read error. This same CDR3 is encoded by further DNA sequences in the sample. V is TRBV6-6 and J is TRBJ2-5; 8 nucleotides agree with TRBD1. The germline gives CDR1 MNHNY, CDR2 SVGAGI (reference sequence). CDR3 length equals 15 residues. The CDR3 DNA is TGTGCCAGTAGTTACTCCAGGGGGCAGGTAGAGACCCAGTACTTC. It yields the protein CASSYSRGQVETQYF.

This chain joins TRBV4-1 and TRBJ2-5, with 10 bases matching TRBD2. J lost 2 bases, V lost 4 bases, and 1 base had no gene match. CDR3 length equals 14 residues. The germline gives CDR1 MGHRA, CDR2 YSYEKL. CDR3 sequence: CASSLAGGQETQYF. In DNA form, the CDR3 reads TGCGCCAGCAGCCTAGCGGGGGGTCAAGAGACCCAGTACTTC.